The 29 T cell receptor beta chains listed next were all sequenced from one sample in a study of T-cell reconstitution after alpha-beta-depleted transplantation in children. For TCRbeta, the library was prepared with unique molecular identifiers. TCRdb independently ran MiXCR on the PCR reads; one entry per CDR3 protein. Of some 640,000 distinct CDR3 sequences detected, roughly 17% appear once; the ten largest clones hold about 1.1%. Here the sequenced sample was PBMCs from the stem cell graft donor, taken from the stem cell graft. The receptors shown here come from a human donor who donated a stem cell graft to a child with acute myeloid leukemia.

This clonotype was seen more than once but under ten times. The CDR3 nucleotides read TGCGCCAGCAGCAAAATCAACAACGAGCAGTACTTC. Translated, it gives CASSKINNEQYF. This chain connects TRBV5-1 to TRBJ2-7; D gene unclear. The CDR3 loop spans 12 amino acids. Trimming took off 4 bases at V and 5 bases at J, with 10 bases between the two ends. The V gene's germline CDR1 is SGHRS and CDR2 YFSETQ.

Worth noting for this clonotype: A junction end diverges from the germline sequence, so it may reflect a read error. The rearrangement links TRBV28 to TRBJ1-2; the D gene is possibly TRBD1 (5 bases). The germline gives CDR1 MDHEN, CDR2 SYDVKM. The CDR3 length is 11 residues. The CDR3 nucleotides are TGTGCCAGCAGCCTCTCCTTGGGACTGATCTTC. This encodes CASSLSLGLIF.

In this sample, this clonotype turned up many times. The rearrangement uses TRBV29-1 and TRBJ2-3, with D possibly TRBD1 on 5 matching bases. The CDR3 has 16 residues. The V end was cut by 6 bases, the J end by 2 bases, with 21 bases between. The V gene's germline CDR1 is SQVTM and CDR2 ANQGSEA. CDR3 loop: CSVQLSRAPNTDTQYF. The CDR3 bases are TGCAGCGTACAACTGAGCAGGGCCCCTAACACAGATACGCAGTATTTT.

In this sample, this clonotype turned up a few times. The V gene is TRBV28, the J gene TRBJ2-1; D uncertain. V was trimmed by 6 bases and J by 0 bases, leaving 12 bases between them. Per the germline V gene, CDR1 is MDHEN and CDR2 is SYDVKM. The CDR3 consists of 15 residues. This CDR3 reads CASRLDTSSYNEQFF. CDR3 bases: TGTGCCAGCAGACTCGACACCAGCTCCTACAATGAGCAGTTCTTC.

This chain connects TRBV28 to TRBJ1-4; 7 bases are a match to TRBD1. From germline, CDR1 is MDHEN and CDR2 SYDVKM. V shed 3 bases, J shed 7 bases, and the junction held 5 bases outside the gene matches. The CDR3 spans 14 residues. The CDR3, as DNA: TGTGCCAGCAGTTTGACAGGGAATCCTGAAAAACTGTTTTTT. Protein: CASSLTGNPEKLFF.

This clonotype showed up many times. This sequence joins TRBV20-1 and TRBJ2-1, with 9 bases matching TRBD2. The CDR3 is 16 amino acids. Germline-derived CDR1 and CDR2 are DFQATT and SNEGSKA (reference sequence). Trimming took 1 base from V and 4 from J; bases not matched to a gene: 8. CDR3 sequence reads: CSARALAGASYNEQFF. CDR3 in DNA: TGCAGTGCTAGAGCTTTAGCGGGGGCCTCATACAATGAGCAGTTCTTC.

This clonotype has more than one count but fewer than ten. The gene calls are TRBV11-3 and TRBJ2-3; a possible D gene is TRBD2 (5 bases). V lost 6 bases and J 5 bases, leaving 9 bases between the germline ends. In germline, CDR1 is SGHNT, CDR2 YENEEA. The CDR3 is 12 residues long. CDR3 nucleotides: TGTGCCAGCAGTAAGGGAGAAGATACGCAGTATTTT. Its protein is CASSKGEDTQYF.

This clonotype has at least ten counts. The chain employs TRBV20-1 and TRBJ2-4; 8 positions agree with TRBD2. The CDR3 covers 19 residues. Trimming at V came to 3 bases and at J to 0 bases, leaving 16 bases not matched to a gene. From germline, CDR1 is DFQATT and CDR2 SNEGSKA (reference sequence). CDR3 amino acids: CSARWSERAGDLAKNIQYF. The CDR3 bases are TGCAGTGCTAGGTGGAGCGAGCGAGCGGGGGATCTAGCCAAAAACATTCAGTACTTC.

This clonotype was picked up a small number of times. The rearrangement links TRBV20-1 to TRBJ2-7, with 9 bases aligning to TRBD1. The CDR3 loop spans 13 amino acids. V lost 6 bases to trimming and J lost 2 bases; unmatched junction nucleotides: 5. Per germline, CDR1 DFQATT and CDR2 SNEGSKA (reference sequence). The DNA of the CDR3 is TGCAGTGCCCGCCGGGACAGGGCCTACGAGCAGTACTTC. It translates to CSARRDRAYEQYF.

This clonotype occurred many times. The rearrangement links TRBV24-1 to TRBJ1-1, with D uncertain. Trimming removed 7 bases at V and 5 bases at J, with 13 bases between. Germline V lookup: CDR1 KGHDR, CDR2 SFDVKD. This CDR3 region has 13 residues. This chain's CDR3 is CATRREEITEAFF. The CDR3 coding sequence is TGTGCCACCAGGAGGGAGGAAATAACTGAAGCTTTCTTT.

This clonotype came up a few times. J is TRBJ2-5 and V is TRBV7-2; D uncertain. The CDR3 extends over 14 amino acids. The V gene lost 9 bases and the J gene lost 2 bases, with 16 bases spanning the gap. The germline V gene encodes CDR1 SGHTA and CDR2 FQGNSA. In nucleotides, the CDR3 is TGTGCCAGTGGCCGTCAGAGCGCACAAGAGACCCAGTACTTC. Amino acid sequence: CASGRQSAQETQYF.

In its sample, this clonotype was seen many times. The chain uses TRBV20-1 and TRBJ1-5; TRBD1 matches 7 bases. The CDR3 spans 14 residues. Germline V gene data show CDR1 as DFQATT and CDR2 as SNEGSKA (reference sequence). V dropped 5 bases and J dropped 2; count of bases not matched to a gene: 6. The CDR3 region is CSADRESGNQPQHF. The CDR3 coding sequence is TGCAGTGCTGACAGGGAAAGCGGCAATCAGCCCCAGCATTTT.

For the CDR3, the DNA is TGTGCCAGCAGCTACGCAGGGGCGGGGAACACTGAAGCTTTCTTT. Translating gives CASSYAGAGNTEAFF. The chain employs TRBV12-3 or TRBV12-4 and TRBJ1-1, with a tentative D call TRBD1 (6 bases). The CDR3 runs 15 residues. V gave up 6 bases and J gave up 1 base, with 15 bases separating them.

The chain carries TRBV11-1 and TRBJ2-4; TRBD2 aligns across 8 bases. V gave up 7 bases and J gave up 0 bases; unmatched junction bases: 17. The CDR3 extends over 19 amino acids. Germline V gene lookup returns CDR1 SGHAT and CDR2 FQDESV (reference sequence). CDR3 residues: CASTSLQTGSGVAKNIQYF. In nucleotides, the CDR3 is TGTGCCAGCACCTCCCTGCAGACCGGTAGCGGGGTAGCCAAAAACATTCAGTACTTC.

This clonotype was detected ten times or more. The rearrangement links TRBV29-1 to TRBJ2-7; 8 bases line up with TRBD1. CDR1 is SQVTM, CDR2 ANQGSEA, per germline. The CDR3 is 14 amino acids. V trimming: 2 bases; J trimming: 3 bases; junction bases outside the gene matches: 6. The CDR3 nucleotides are TGCAGCGTTGAAACTGGAGACAGGGGCTACGAGCAGTACTTC. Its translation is CSVETGDRGYEQYF.

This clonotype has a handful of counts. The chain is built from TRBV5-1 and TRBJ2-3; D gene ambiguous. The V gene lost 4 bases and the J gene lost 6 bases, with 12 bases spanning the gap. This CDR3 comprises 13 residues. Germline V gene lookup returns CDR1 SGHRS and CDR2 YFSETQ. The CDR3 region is CASSRHPRDTQYF. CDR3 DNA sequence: TGCGCCAGCAGCCGGCATCCCCGCGATACGCAGTATTTT.

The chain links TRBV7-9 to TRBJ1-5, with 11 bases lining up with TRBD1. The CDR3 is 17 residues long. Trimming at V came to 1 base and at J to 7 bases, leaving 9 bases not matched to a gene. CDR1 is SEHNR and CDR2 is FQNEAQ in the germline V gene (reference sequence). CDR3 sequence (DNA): TGTGCCAGCAGCTTAGGCCCGGGACAGGGGGTGGTACAGCCCCAGCATTTT. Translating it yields CASSLGPGQGVVQPQHF.

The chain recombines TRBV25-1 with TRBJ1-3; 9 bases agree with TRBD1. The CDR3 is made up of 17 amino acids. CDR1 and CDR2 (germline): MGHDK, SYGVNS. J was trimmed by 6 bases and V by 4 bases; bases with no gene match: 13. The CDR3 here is CASSAGPGQGGENTIYF. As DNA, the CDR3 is TGTGCCAGCAGTGCCGGCCCGGGACAGGGAGGTGAAAACACCATATATTTT. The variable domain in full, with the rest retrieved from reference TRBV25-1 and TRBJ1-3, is EADIYQTPRYLVIGTGKKITLECSQTMGHDKMYWYQQDPGMELHLIHYSYGVNSTEKGDLSSESTVSRIRTEHFPLTLESARPSHTSQYLCASSAGPGQGGENTIYFGEGSWLTVV.

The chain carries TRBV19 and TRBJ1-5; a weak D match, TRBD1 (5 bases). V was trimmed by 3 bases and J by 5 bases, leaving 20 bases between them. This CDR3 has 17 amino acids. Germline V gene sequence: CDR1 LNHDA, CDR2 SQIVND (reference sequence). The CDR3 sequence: CASSIGQVSGIYQPQHF. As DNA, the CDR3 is TGTGCCAGTAGTATTGGTCAGGTTTCAGGGATTTATCAGCCCCAGCATTTT.

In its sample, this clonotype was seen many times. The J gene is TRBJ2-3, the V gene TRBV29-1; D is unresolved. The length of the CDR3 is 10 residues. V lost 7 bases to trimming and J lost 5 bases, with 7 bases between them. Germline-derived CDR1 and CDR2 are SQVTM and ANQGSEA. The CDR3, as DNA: TGCAGCGGCGACGGAGATACGCAGTATTTT. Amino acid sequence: CSGDGDTQYF.

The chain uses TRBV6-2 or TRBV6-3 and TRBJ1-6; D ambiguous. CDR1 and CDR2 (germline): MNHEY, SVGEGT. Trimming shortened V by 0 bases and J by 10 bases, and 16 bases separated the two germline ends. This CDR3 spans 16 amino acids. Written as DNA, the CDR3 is TGTGCCAGCAGTTACTCGGACGCGGCAGACTCCTCACCCCTCCACTTT. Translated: CASSYSDAADSSPLHF.

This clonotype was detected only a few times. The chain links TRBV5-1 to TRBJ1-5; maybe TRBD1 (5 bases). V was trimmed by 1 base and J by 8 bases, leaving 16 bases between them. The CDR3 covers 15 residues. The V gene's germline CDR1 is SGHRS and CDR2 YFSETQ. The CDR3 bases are TGCGCCAGCAGCTTGTTGGGGCAGCCGATGGAGCCCCAGCATTTT. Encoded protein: CASSLLGQPMEPQHF.

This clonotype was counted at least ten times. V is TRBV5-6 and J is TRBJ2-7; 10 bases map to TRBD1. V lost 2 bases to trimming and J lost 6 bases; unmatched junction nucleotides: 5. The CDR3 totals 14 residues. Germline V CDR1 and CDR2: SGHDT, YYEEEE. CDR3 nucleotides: TGTGCCAGCAGCTTACTCCGGGACAGGGGCGAGCAGTACGTC. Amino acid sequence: CASSLLRDRGEQYV.

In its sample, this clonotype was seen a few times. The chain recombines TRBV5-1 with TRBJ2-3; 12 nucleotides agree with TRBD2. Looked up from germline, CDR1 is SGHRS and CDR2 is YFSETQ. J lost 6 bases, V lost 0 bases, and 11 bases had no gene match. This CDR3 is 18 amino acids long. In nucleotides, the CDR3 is TGCGCCAGCAGCTTGGCCCGTTGGACTAGCGGGGCCTCCGATACGCAGTATTTT. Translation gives CASSLARWTSGASDTQYF.

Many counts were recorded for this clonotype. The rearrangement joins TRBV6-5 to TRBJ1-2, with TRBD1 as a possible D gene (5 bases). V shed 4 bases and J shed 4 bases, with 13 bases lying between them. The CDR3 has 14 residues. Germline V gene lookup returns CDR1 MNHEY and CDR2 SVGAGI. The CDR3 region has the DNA TGTGCCAGCAGTTTGGGACTCCCCGGCTATGGCTACACCTTC. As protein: CASSLGLPGYGYTF.

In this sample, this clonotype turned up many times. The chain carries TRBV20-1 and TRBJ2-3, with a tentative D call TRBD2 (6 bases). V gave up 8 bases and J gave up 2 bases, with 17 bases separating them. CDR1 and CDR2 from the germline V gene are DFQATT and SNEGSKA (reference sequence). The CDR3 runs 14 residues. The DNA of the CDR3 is TGCAGTACTGGATCGGAGGGTCCCACAGATACGCAGTATTTT. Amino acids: CSTGSEGPTDTQYF.

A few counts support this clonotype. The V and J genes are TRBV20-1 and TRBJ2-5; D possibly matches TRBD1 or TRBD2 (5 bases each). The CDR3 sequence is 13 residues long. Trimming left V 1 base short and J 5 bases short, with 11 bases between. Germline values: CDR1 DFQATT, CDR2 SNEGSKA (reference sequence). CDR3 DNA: TGCAGTGCTAGAGTGAGGGGCAGGGAGACCCAGTACTTC. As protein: CSARVRGRETQYF.

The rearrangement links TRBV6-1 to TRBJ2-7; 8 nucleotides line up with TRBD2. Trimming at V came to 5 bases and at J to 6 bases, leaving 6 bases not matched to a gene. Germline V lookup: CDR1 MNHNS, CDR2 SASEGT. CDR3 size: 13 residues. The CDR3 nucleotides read TGTGCCAGCAGTCCAAGCGGGGGACCCGAGCAGTACGTC. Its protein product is CASSPSGGPEQYV.

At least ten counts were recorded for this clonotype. This chain's CDR3 is CASSFRGRANEKLFF. DNA of the CDR3: TGTGCCAGCAGTTTCAGGGGTAGAGCTAATGAAAAACTGTTTTTT. The chain carries TRBV12-3 or TRBV12-4 and TRBJ1-4; TRBD1 is a possible D gene (6 bases). Trimming removed 3 bases from V and 3 bases from J, with 11 bases in between. CDR3 length equals 15 residues.